This T cell receptor (beta chain) was sequenced in a study of tumor-infiltrating lymphocytes in primary liver carcinoma. Study-wide points: Tumor-adjacent and tumor-blood pairs showed less overlap than tumor region pairs. Tumors and blood were compared for top-250-clone fraction, and tumors had the significantly higher value (p = 0.039).

A primer matching the constant region was used to make TCR beta cDNA from approximately 500 ng of total RNA. Libraries covering TCR beta were generated through three nested multiplex PCR rounds (using a slightly modified ARM-PCR). For 10 cycles apiece, the opening two PCR rounds ran with TRBV1-TRBV30 forward primers and a C-beta reverse primer. TCRdb reanalysed the multiplex PCR reads using MiXCR and keeps one entry per CDR3 protein. This table has about 310,000 distinct CDR3 sequences, roughly 60% appearing once. As to this clonotype: Its antigen is unidentified. One base away lies a much larger clone, so this may be a sequencing read error.

Unsorted whole blood yielded blood RNA, and germline DNA was extracted as well. The study enrolled treatment-naive patients with chronic HBV infection. The CDR3 has 16 residues. Trimming cost V 6 bases and J 9 bases; bases outside gene matches: 13. The germline gives CDR1 MNHEY, CDR2 SVGEGT. The clonotype comes from a man aged 35 to 55 with primary liver carcinoma and hepatitis B virus infection. The sequencing sample was made of peripheral blood. The chain recombines TRBV6-2 or TRBV6-3 with TRBJ2-1; 11 bases align to TRBD2. CDR3 residues: CASSERLAGRLGEQFF. CDR3 bases: TGTGCCAGCAGCGAGAGACTAGCGGGGCGTCTGGGTGAGCAGTTCTTC.